Listed below are T cell receptor beta chains from one sample, sequenced in a study of response to subunit inactivated influenza vaccine. Each CDR3 protein is one row after TCRdb ran MiXCR on the RT-PCR reads. Here the sample spans 400,000 to 650,000 distinct CDR3 sequences, around 7.7% being singletons. This specimen consisted of PBMCs from blood, obtained roughly 24 months after vaccination. These receptors came from a man between 50 and 75 years old who received an inactivated influenza vaccine. CDR3s include the opening cysteine and the closing phenylalanine or tryptophan. A D gene is named only where the DNA matches it firmly. Clone size appears in some rows only: once, few, many, or a class for an expanded clone.

>TRBV7-8|TRBD2|TRBJ2-7|many
CASSLAGTSGNYEQYF
TGTGCCAGCAGCTTAGCCGGGACTAGCGGCAACTACGAGCAGTACTTC
>TRBV12-3/TRBV12-4|-|TRBJ2-3|many
CASSFLGPRADGTDTQYF
TGTGCCAGCAGTTTTTTGGGCCCGAGGGCTGACGGCACAGATACGCAGTATTTT
>TRBV7-2|-|TRBJ2-7|many
CASSLVAAASYEQYF
TGTGCCAGCAGCTTAGTCGCAGCCGCCTCCTACGAGCAGTACTTC
>TRBV7-2|-|TRBJ2-3|few
CASSATSFDTQYF
TGTGCCAGCAGCGCCACTAGCTTCGATACGCAGTATTTT
>TRBV12-3/TRBV12-4|TRBD2|TRBJ2-3|-
CASSPPGGRLDTQYF
TGTGCCAGCAGCCCCCCGGGGGGGCGCCTAGATACGCAGTATTTT
>TRBV20-1|TRBD1|TRBJ2-7|many
CSARDLTGLYEQYF
TGCAGTGCTAGAGATCTGACAGGGCTCTACGAGCAGTACTTC
>TRBV5-1|-|TRBJ2-1|many
CASSLETGRYNEQFF
TGCGCCAGCAGCTTGGAAACAGGCCGGTACAATGAGCAGTTCTTC
>TRBV6-2/TRBV6-3|TRBD1|TRBJ1-5|-
CASRNRGQSDSNQPQHF
TGTGCCAGCAGGAACAGGGGGCAGTCCGATAGCAATCAGCCCCAGCATTTT
>TRBV27|-|TRBJ2-1|-
CASSLYTGYNEQFF
TGTGCCAGCAGTTTATATACAGGGTACAATGAGCAGTTCTTC
>TRBV28|-|TRBJ1-5|many
CASSGDGSNQPQHF
TGTGCCAGCAGTGGCGACGGCTCCAATCAGCCCCAGCATTTT
>TRBV20-1|TRBD1|TRBJ2-7|few
CSASRQGDEQYF
TGCAGTGCTAGTCGGCAGGGGGACGAGCAGTACTTC
>TRBV5-1|-|TRBJ1-5|-
CASSLEGRGEPQHF
TGCGCCAGCAGCTTGGAGGGCAGAGGGGAGCCCCAGCATTTT
>TRBV20-1|TRBD1|TRBJ1-1|few
CSARNIQGAHTEAFF
TGCAGTGCTAGAAACATACAGGGGGCGCATACTGAAGCTTTCTTT
>TRBV15|-|TRBJ1-1|-
CATSIETGMNTEAFF
TGTGCCACCAGCATCGAGACGGGGATGAACACTGAAGCTTTCTTT